This T cell receptor beta chain was sequenced for a study of blood T cell repertoires in COVID-19. Study as a whole: The samples span acute and convalescent COVID-19 from the United States, Italy and Spain. T cells, B-cell-depleted T cells, or PBMCs provided the cDNA or gDNA that served as material.

V was clipped by 6 bases and J by 10 bases, with 16 bases between them. CDR1 and CDR2 (germline): MNHEY, SVGAGI. This CDR3 has 13 amino acids. As processed by the authors: Reference gene primer amplification in the assay estimated nucleated cell counts. Profiled with immunoSEQ multiplex PCR; TCRdb holds only in-frame clones, not every one. The V and J calls and clone size are taken from that table; D and trimming were inferred from the DNA. The sample yields some 190,000 clones, 82% seen once. Seattle enrolled patients during active infection and tracked them longitudinally. The chain links TRBV6-5 to TRBJ2-4; tentatively, D is TRBD1 (6 bases). The specimen sequenced was peripheral blood. The clonotype originates from a woman aged 60-75 years with COVID-19, enrolled during active disease. DNA of the CDR3: TGTGCCAGCAGCTTAAAGGGGGATACGATTCAGTACTTC. Translation: CASSLKGDTIQYF.